This T cell receptor (beta chain) comes out of a study of shared clonotypes between healthy human individuals. The study, taken as a whole, reports: An effect of sequencing depth on clonotype sharing among donors was expected. Larger richness was generally estimated for naive than memory subsets.

About this clone: Its antigen is as yet unknown.

Sequencing used immunoSEQ multiplex PCR; TCRdb keeps in-frame clones, though not all of them. The sample consists of approximately 740,000 clones, approximately 79% of them appearing once. Germline CDR1 is SGHTA and CDR2 is FQGNSA. V was shortened by 5 bases and J by 0 bases, with 14 bases between the two germline ends. The CDR3 extends over 15 amino acids. Only Caucasian adults living in Nashville, Tennessee served as donors. Division of CD4+ cells produced a CD45RA+ naive subset and a CD45RA-negative memory subset. The receptor comes from a woman in her thirties in good health. The chain carries TRBV7-2 and TRBJ2-7; D might be TRBD2 (5 bases). Source material: memory CD4+ T cells sorted from blood. The subset was: CD45RA-negative fraction. CDR3 sequence (DNA): TGTGCCAGCAGCCCCCGGAGCGGAAGCTCCTACGAGCAGTACTTC. Its protein is CASSPRSGSSYEQYF.